One and the same sample provided the 26 T cell receptor beta chains below, sequenced in a study of T cell clonotyping in hematopoietic cell transplantation. Time point noted: recipient sample about 28 days before transplant, after cytoreduction. The protocol was immunoSEQ multiplex PCR, while the TCRdb copy is restricted to in-frame clones and leaves out a portion. Seen here are more than 70,000 clones, 90% to 96% observed once, and the top ten hold roughly 1.5%. The source was peripheral blood mononuclear cells, collected before stem cell transplant. The receptors derive from a woman between 45 and 65 years old with acute myeloid leukemia. Some clones in this sample may be carry-over from other donors' samples.

This chain uses TRBV19 with TRBJ2-2, with unresolved D. CDR3 length: 14 amino acids. The V gene's germline CDR1 is LNHDA and CDR2 SQIVND (reference sequence). V was cut by 2 bases and J by 5 bases, with 9 bases left in between. The CDR3 loop reads CASSIRAGTGELFF. DNA of the CDR3: TGTGCCAGTAGTATAAGGGCCGGGACCGGGGAGCTGTTTTTT.

The rearrangement joins TRBV30 to TRBJ1-3; TRBD1 matches 9 bases. Germline trimming cut 7 bases from V and 2 bases from J; bases unmatched to any gene: 6. Germline V lookup: CDR1 GTSNPN, CDR2 SVGIG (reference sequence). CDR3 length: 14 residues. CDR3 DNA: TGTGCCTCGACAGGGGGGCAAGCTGGAAACACCATATATTTT. It yields the protein CASTGGQAGNTIYF.

V is TRBV7-8 and J is TRBJ1-4; 8 nucleotides align to TRBD1. Germline V gene data show CDR1 as SGHVS and CDR2 as FQNEAQ. The CDR3 contains 16 residues. V shed 2 bases and J 7 bases; nucleotides not matched to a gene: 9. The chain's CDR3 is CASSLLTGTGLEKLFF. The CDR3 coding sequence is TGTGCCAGCAGCTTACTAACCGGGACAGGCCTTGAAAAACTGTTTTTT.

The chain recombines TRBV30 with TRBJ2-1; tentatively, D is TRBD2 (5 bases). The CDR3 totals 14 residues. Between the trimmed V and J ends, which lost 0 bases and 0 bases, there was a span of 6 bases. Per germline, CDR1 GTSNPN and CDR2 SVGIG (reference sequence). The CDR3 DNA follows: TGTGCCTGGAGTGTAGGAGGCTCCTACAATGAGCAGTTCTTC. It yields the protein CAWSVGGSYNEQFF.

The chain links TRBV5-4 to TRBJ2-3; 8 bases map to TRBD2. This CDR3 spans 20 amino acids. The germline V gene has CDR1 SGHNT and CDR2 YYREEE (reference sequence). V dropped 0 bases and J dropped 0; count of bases not matched to a gene: 15. CDR3 sequence: CASSLAGGLGELSSTDTQYF. The CDR3 DNA is TGTGCCAGCAGCTTGGCCGGGGGACTAGGGGAACTCTCTAGCACAGATACGCAGTATTTT.

This clone was detected once. The chain joins TRBV2 to TRBJ2-7; 14 bases are shared with TRBD2. The CDR3 spans 13 residues. Germline V gives CDR1 SNHLY, CDR2 FYNNEI. The ends lost 9 bases at V and 7 bases at J; junction bases unmatched: 5. DNA for the CDR3: TGTGCCAGTCGAGGACTAGCGGGAGGTGAGCAGTACTTC. Its protein product is CASRGLAGGEQYF.

The chain has TRBV7-8 and TRBJ2-7, with D hard to call. The V gene lost 1 base and the J gene lost 9 bases, with 7 bases spanning the gap. This CDR3 has 11 residues. From germline, CDR1 is SGHVS and CDR2 FQNEAQ. The CDR3 spells CASSLGGGQYF. The CDR3 coding sequence is TGTGCCAGCAGCTTAGGAGGCGGGCAGTACTTC.

The rearrangement links TRBV30 to TRBJ1-5; 9 bases are a match to TRBD1. Germline V CDR1 and CDR2: GTSNPN, SVGIG (reference sequence). The CDR3 spans 15 residues. Trimming took 0 bases from V and 1 from J; bases not matched to a gene: 1. CDR3 bases: TGTGCCTGGAGTGTAGACAGGGGGAGCAATCAGCCCCAGCATTTT. It encodes CAWSVDRGSNQPQHF.

V gene TRBV28 combines with J gene TRBJ1-5; the D is unclear. The germline V and J ends were trimmed by 7 bases and 5 bases, with 21 bases remaining between them. CDR1 and CDR2 (germline): MDHEN, SYDVKM. The length of the CDR3 is 16 residues. The CDR3 DNA reads TGTGCCAGCACCCTAGATTACCTCACCGTCGATCAGCCCCAGCATTTT. Residues: CASTLDYLTVDQPQHF.

The rearrangement uses TRBV5-5 and TRBJ2-5; possible D gene TRBD2, 6 bases. In germline, CDR1 is SGHKS, CDR2 YYEKEE (reference sequence). V lost 0 bases and J 5 bases, leaving 11 bases between the germline ends. This CDR3 comprises 14 residues. The CDR3 bases are TGTGCCAGCAGCTTGGGGCTAGCGTGGGAGACCCAGTACTTC. It encodes CASSLGLAWETQYF. Supplemented by reference TRBV5-5 and TRBJ2-5, the full variable domain reads DAGVTQSPTHLIKTRGQQVTLRCSPISGHKSVSWYQQVLGQGPQFIFQYYEKEERGRGNFPDRFSARQFPNYSSELNVNALLLGDSALYLCASSLGLAWETQYFGPGTRLLVL.

V gene TRBV2 combines with J gene TRBJ2-6; 12 bases fit TRBD2. With 4 bases clipped from V and 4 bases from J, the junction kept 11 bases outside the gene matches. The CDR3 extends over 19 amino acids. Per germline, CDR1 SNHLY and CDR2 FYNNEI. The CDR3 sequence: CASSGASGRASSGANVLTF. The CDR3 nucleotides are TGTGCCAGCAGTGGCGCTAGCGGGAGGGCCTCATCAGGGGCCAACGTCCTGACTTTC.

This clone was seen once. V and J are TRBV10-3 and TRBJ1-6, with a weak D call TRBD1 (5 bases). Trimming removed 8 bases at V and 1 base at J, with 15 bases between. CDR1 and CDR2 (germline): ENHRY, SYGVKD. The CDR3 has 16 residues. CDR3 residues: CAIAPGPQSYNSPLHF. In DNA form, the CDR3 reads TGTGCCATCGCCCCGGGGCCCCAGTCCTATAATTCACCCCTCCACTTT.

The chain uses TRBV7-9 and TRBJ1-1, with no clear D. Germline CDR1 is SEHNR and CDR2 is FQNEAQ (reference sequence). With 3 bases removed from V and 0 bases from J, the gap between germline ends came to 5 bases. The length of the CDR3 is 13 residues. This CDR3 reads CASSFSLNTEAFF. The CDR3 DNA follows: TGTGCCAGCAGCTTTAGTTTGAACACTGAAGCTTTCTTT.

The J gene is TRBJ2-7, the V gene TRBV19, with D possibly being TRBD1 (5 bases). With 8 bases removed from V and 3 bases from J, the gap between germline ends came to 20 bases. Germline values: CDR1 LNHDA, CDR2 SQIVND (reference sequence). The length of the CDR3 is 15 residues. CDR3 sequence reads: CASDPPDITFYEQYF. CDR3 nucleotide sequence: TGTGCCAGTGACCCTCCGGACATAACCTTCTACGAGCAGTACTTC.

The J gene is TRBJ1-4, the V gene TRBV30; D remains unclear. V lost 0 bases, J lost 7 bases, and 12 bases lay in between. This CDR3 is 14 amino acids long. Germline CDR1 and CDR2: GTSNPN and SVGIG (reference sequence). CDR3 coding DNA: TGTGCCTGGAGTGTTTCACTACAGTTTGAAAAACTGTTTTTT. It is translated as CAWSVSLQFEKLFF.

This rearrangement joins TRBV6-5 to TRBJ2-5, with 9 positions matching TRBD2. There are 16 residues in the CDR3. The germline gives CDR1 MNHEY, CDR2 SVGAGI. The trim removed 4 bases at V and 4 bases at J, leaving 10 bases unmatched. CDR3 nucleotides: TGTGCCAGCAGTTCTCGCGCGGGAGGGCTGGGAGAGACCCAGTACTTC. As protein: CASSSRAGGLGETQYF.

The V call is TRBV4-2, the J call TRBJ2-3, with unresolved D. CDR1 is LGHNA and CDR2 is YNFKEQ in the germline V gene. The CDR3 extends over 18 amino acids. The germline V and J ends were trimmed by 0 bases and 5 bases, with 21 bases remaining between them. This CDR3 is CASSQDPWAEGLRDTQYF. The CDR3 coding sequence is TGTGCCAGCAGCCAAGACCCCTGGGCAGAAGGCCTCAGAGATACGCAGTATTTT.

This rearrangement joins TRBV5-1 to TRBJ2-7, with a weak D call TRBD1 (5 bases). The V gene lost 5 bases and the J gene lost 9 bases, with 21 bases spanning the gap. This CDR3 comprises 14 residues. From germline, CDR1 is SGHRS and CDR2 YFSETQ. CDR3: CASREDSPSDGQYF. The CDR3 DNA sequence: TGCGCCAGCAGGGAAGACAGCCCCTCGGACGGGCAGTACTTC.

The V gene is TRBV30, the J gene TRBJ2-1, with D perhaps TRBD1 (5 bases). V lost 3 bases and J 4 bases, leaving 7 bases between the germline ends. Germline lookup yields CDR1 GTSNPN and CDR2 SVGIG (reference sequence). There are 12 residues in the CDR3. CDR3 in DNA: TGTGCCTGGAGAGACAGTTACAATGAGCAGTTCTTC. This sequence encodes CAWRDSYNEQFF.

The chain combines TRBV5-1 with TRBJ2-1; no firm D call. Germline CDR1 and CDR2: SGHRS and YFSETQ. V shed 4 bases and J shed 0 bases, with 11 bases lying between them. This CDR3 comprises 15 residues. Here the CDR3 DNA reads TGCGCCAGCAGCACCGACCTAAGCTCCTACAATGAGCAGTTCTTC. Translation: CASSTDLSSYNEQFF.

J is TRBJ1-6 and V is TRBV19, with a tentative D call TRBD1 (6 bases). V lost 6 bases and J 9 bases, leaving 21 bases between the germline ends. The CDR3 covers 16 residues. CDR1 and CDR2 (germline): LNHDA, SQIVND (reference sequence). The CDR3 region has the DNA TGTGCCAGTAGCTCCACCCCCACAGGGCGAAGTTCACCCCTCCACTTT. It is translated as CASSSTPTGRSSPLHF.

The chain couples TRBV30 to TRBJ1-1; D is ambiguous. Germline V gene sequence: CDR1 GTSNPN, CDR2 SVGIG (reference sequence). Trimming shortened V by 4 bases and J by 0 bases, and 3 bases separated the two germline ends. The CDR3 runs 11 residues. CDR3 loop: CAWTVNTEAFF. CDR3 DNA: TGTGCCTGGACTGTGAACACTGAAGCTTTCTTT.

The chain employs TRBV28 and TRBJ2-3, with D maybe TRBD1 (5 bases). This CDR3 has 16 amino acids. Germline V CDR1 and CDR2: MDHEN, SYDVKM. Trimming pared 9 bases from V and 6 bases from J, leaving 25 bases between. The CDR3 bases are TGTGCCAGTCCTCCCTCACAGGAGAGTCTCACGGATACGCAGTATTTT. Protein sequence: CASPPSQESLTDTQYF. The full variable domain, its missing parts supplied by reference TRBV28 and TRBJ2-3, is DVKVTQSSRYLVKRTGEKVFLECVQDMDHENMFWYRQDPGLGLRLIYFSYDVKMKEKGDIPEGYSVSREKKERFSLILESASTNQTSMYLCASPPSQESLTDTQYFGPGTRLTVL.

The J gene is TRBJ1-5, the V gene TRBV27; D is unresolved. Trimming took 3 bases from V and 1 from J, leaving 4 bases between them. The CDR3 has 13 residues. Germline V gene sequence: CDR1 MNHEY, CDR2 SMNVEV (reference sequence). The CDR3 region has the DNA TGTGCCAGCAGTTTGGTCAGCAATCAGCCCCAGCATTTT. This encodes CASSLVSNQPQHF.

The chain links TRBV6-5 to TRBJ2-2, with D unclear. Trimming took 1 base from V and 8 from J, leaving 8 bases between them. CDR3 length: 13 amino acids. CDR1 and CDR2 from the germline V gene are MNHEY and SVGAGI. The CDR3: CASSYYDGGELFF. DNA of the CDR3: TGTGCCAGCAGTTACTACGATGGGGGGGAGCTGTTTTTT.

The chain uses TRBV6-1 and TRBJ2-7; either TRBD1 or TRBD2 may supply D (6 bases each). This CDR3 has 14 amino acids. V was trimmed by 6 bases and J by 5 bases, leaving 17 bases between them. CDR1 is MNHNS and CDR2 is SASEGT in the germline V gene. The CDR3 spells CASSETGGRDEQYF. The DNA for the CDR3 is TGTGCCAGCAGCGAAACCGGGGGCCGGGACGAGCAGTACTTC.